Following are 20 T cell receptor beta chains from one sample sequenced in a study of human T cells and chemical hapten exposure. TCRdb ran MiXCR on the RACE reads and lists one entry per CDR3 protein. This sample carries 55,000 to 75,000 distinct CDR3 sequences, about 6.7% of them seen once, and the ten largest clones take approximately 1.6%. Time point meaning: pre-sensitization, week 0. Treatment denoted: therapeutic diphenylcyclopropenone sensitization with weekly scalp DPC. This material consisted of whole blood, taken in connection with sensitization to the hapten diphenylcyclopropenone (DPC). All receptors derive from a woman younger than 45 with alopecia areata. Some clones in this sample may be carry-over from other donors' samples.

The table lists this clonotype with many counts. The chain uses TRBV20-1 and TRBJ2-7; 10 bases fit TRBD1. In germline, CDR1 is DFQATT, CDR2 SNEGSKA (reference sequence). This CDR3 has 16 amino acids. The V and J ends lost 3 bases and 0 bases, in that order; junction bases with no gene match: 8. Written as DNA, the CDR3 is TGCAGTGCTAGGGAAGCCGGGACAGGGGTCTCCTACGAGCAGTACTTC. It encodes CSAREAGTGVSYEQYF.

The V gene is TRBV30, the J gene TRBJ1-5; 9 bases agree with TRBD1. The CDR3 covers 16 residues. The V and J ends lost 3 bases and 6 bases, in that order; junction bases with no gene match: 12. CDR1 is GTSNPN, CDR2 SVGIG, per germline (reference sequence). The DNA for the CDR3 is TGTGCCTGGAGCCTTGCCGGGACAGGGAGAGGTCAGCCCCAGCATTTT. Translating gives CAWSLAGTGRGQPQHF.

The table lists this clonotype with many counts. V usage is TRBV24-1 and J usage is TRBJ2-1; TRBD1 matches at 7 bases. Germline values: CDR1 KGHDR, CDR2 SFDVKD. The trim removed 3 bases at V and 5 bases at J, leaving 3 bases unmatched. The CDR3 length is 14 residues. Here the CDR3 DNA reads TGTGCCACCAGTGATACCACAGGGGACAATGAGCAGTTCTTC. Its translation is CATSDTTGDNEQFF.

In its sample, this clonotype was seen many times. The J gene is TRBJ1-1, the V gene TRBV20-1; D gene ambiguous. Germline V gene sequence: CDR1 DFQATT, CDR2 SNEGSKA (reference sequence). V was cut by 5 bases and J by 1 base, with 14 bases left in between. This CDR3 has 14 residues. The CDR3 DNA is TGCAGTGCTGGCCTGCGCAGGACGAACACTGAAGCTTTCTTT. Protein: CSAGLRRTNTEAFF.

This clonotype was seen a single time. The gene calls are TRBV5-1 and TRBJ2-7; no clear D gene. From germline, CDR1 is SGHRS and CDR2 YFSETQ. The CDR3 runs to 13 residues. Deletions cut 0 bases from V and 0 bases from J, with 4 bases between. This CDR3 reads CASSLVPSYEQYF. CDR3 sequence (DNA): TGCGCCAGCAGCTTGGTCCCCTCCTACGAGCAGTACTTC.

This clonotype was recorded many times. V gene TRBV6-5 combines with J gene TRBJ1-1, with D tentatively TRBD1 (5 bases). The germline V gene encodes CDR1 MNHEY and CDR2 SVGAGI. Trimming cost V 0 bases and J 3 bases, with 14 bases left between them. The CDR3 sequence is 16 residues long. The CDR3 DNA reads TGTGCCAGCAGTTACTCCTCTGGTAGGGGCGACACTGAAGCTTTCTTT. It translates to CASSYSSGRGDTEAFF.

This clonotype was observed many times. This chain joins TRBV7-2 and TRBJ2-1; 13 nucleotides match TRBD2. Germline lookup yields CDR1 SGHTA and CDR2 FQGNSA. This CDR3 has 15 residues. Trimming removed 4 bases from V and 12 bases from J; junction bases left unmatched: 9. The CDR3 sequence is CASSSRTSGGPTQFF. DNA for the CDR3: TGTGCCAGCAGCTCTCGGACTAGCGGGGGCCCGACGCAGTTCTTC.

This clonotype has ten or more counts. The chain carries TRBV19 and TRBJ1-6; tentative D call: TRBD1 (6 bases). CDR1 and CDR2 from the germline V gene are LNHDA and SQIVND (reference sequence). The CDR3 totals 16 residues. Between the trimmed V and J ends, which lost 5 bases and 7 bases, there was a span of 18 bases. CDR3 DNA: TGTGCCAGTAGTGAAGATGACAGGCGCGGGAATTCACCCCTCCACTTT. It yields the protein CASSEDDRRGNSPLHF.

This clonotype was detected many times. The chain is built from TRBV4-1 and TRBJ2-1; D possibly corresponds to TRBD1 (5 bases). Trimming shortened V by 0 bases and J by 0 bases, and 9 bases separated the two germline ends. Germline assignment: CDR1 MGHRA and CDR2 YSYEKL. The CDR3 contains 16 residues. Here the CDR3 reads CASSQDRVSSYNEQFF. The CDR3 nucleotides read TGCGCCAGCAGCCAAGACAGGGTTAGCTCCTACAATGAGCAGTTCTTC.

With respect to this clonotype: Since no conserved phenylalanine or tryptophan closes the CDR3, a read error is the likely cause. This chain links TRBV2 with TRBJ1-2; weak D call: TRBD1 (5 bases). Germline V CDR1 and CDR2: SNHLY, FYNNEI. V lost 2 bases and J lost 4, with 8 bases in between. The CDR3 consists of 13 residues. This chain's CDR3 is CASSERGGYGYTY. The CDR3 region has the DNA TGTGCCAGCAGTGAACGGGGGGGCTATGGCTACACCTAC.

The chain uses TRBV6-1 and TRBJ1-5; D might be TRBD1 (5 bases). V lost 6 bases to trimming and J lost 2 bases, with 29 bases between them. This CDR3 has 20 residues. The germline gives CDR1 MNHNS, CDR2 SASEGT. The CDR3 sequence: CASSARDRESVRSGNQPQHF. CDR3 sequence (DNA): TGTGCCAGCAGCGCTCGGGACCGTGAAAGCGTTAGGTCTGGCAATCAGCCCCAGCATTTT.

This clonotype was picked up many times. A read error may produce the germline difference seen at one junction end. The V gene is TRBV20-1, the J gene TRBJ1-1, with D possibly TRBD1 on 5 matching bases. Per germline, CDR1 DFQATT and CDR2 SNEGSKA (reference sequence). The CDR3 is 13 amino acids. Here the CDR3 DNA reads TGCAGTGCTAGGGGCGAGACGGACACCGAAGCTTTCTTT. It codes for CSARGETDTEAFF.

This clonotype was counted at least ten times. V gene TRBV30 combines with J gene TRBJ2-1; the match to TRBD1 covers 8 bases. V was clipped by 0 bases and J by 13 bases; unmatched bases: 8. The CDR3 spans 13 residues. Germline-derived CDR1 and CDR2 are GTSNPN and SVGIG (reference sequence). The CDR3 nucleotides are TGTGCCTGGAGTGTACAGGGGGTTTCGACTCAGTTCTTC. Its translation is CAWSVQGVSTQFF.

This clonotype was seen ten or more times. The chain is built from TRBV7-9 and TRBJ1-4; D is unresolved. The germline CDR1 and CDR2 sequences are SEHNR and FQNEAQ (reference sequence). The CDR3 has 11 residues. The V end lost 5 bases, the J end lost 8 bases, and 6 bases lay between the germline ends. The CDR3 DNA reads TGTGCCAGCAGCCCCGGGGAAAAACTGTTTTTT. Translating gives CASSPGEKLFF.

This clonotype was seen many times. This sequence joins TRBV7-6 and TRBJ2-7; possibly TRBD1 for D (5 bases). This CDR3 contains 13 residues. In germline, CDR1 is SGHVS, CDR2 FNYEAQ. V lost 4 bases and J 7 bases, leaving 14 bases between the germline ends. The CDR3 sequence is CASSSGLMSEQYF. CDR3 DNA: TGTGCCAGCAGCTCAGGGCTTATGTCGGAGCAGTACTTC.

This clonotype was seen many times. The chain combines TRBV5-6 with TRBJ2-7, with 7 bases lining up with TRBD1. Germline CDR1 and CDR2: SGHDT and YYEEEE. Trimming cost V 5 bases and J 3 bases; bases outside gene matches: 8. The CDR3 has 14 residues. The CDR3 nucleotides read TGTGCCAGCAGTAGACAGGGTGACCTCTACGAGCAGTACTTC. It codes for CASSRQGDLYEQYF.

The V call is TRBV6-5, the J call TRBJ1-1; no reliable D call. V dropped 5 bases and J dropped 1 base, with 11 bases sitting between them. Germline V gene sequence: CDR1 MNHEY, CDR2 SVGAGI. The CDR3 has 14 residues. The CDR3 here is CASSLGKGNTEAFF. DNA of the CDR3: TGTGCCAGCAGTCTAGGTAAGGGGAACACTGAAGCTTTCTTT.

This clonotype was seen at least ten times. The J gene is TRBJ2-1, the V gene TRBV3-1; 7 nucleotides line up with TRBD1. CDR1 and CDR2 (germline): LGHDT, YNNKEL (reference sequence). The CDR3 is 17 residues long. Trimming at V came to 2 bases and at J to 6 bases, leaving 13 bases not matched to a gene. CDR3 sequence reads: CASSQISQGLVGNEQFF. CDR3 nucleotides: TGTGCCAGCAGCCAAATATCACAGGGGTTGGTAGGCAATGAGCAGTTCTTC.

This clonotype was seen ten or more times. The rearrangement joins TRBV12-3 or TRBV12-4 to TRBJ1-1, with TRBD1 matching over 10 bases. This CDR3 has 14 amino acids. With 4 bases clipped from V and 1 base from J, the junction kept 0 bases outside the gene matches. CDR3 region: CASSWDRGNTEAFF. The CDR3 DNA reads TGTGCCAGCAGTTGGGACAGGGGGAACACTGAAGCTTTCTTT.

The sample holds many counts of this clonotype. The chain recombines TRBV7-7 with TRBJ2-7; TRBD2 is a possible D gene (5 bases). Trimming cost V 5 bases and J 6 bases, with 14 bases left between them. CDR1 and CDR2 (germline): SSHAT, FNYEAQ (reference sequence). The CDR3 sequence is 13 residues long. This CDR3 is CASSPPGNPEQYF. The CDR3, as DNA: TGTGCCAGCAGCCCCCCGGGGAACCCCGAGCAGTACTTC.